Listed here are 3 T cell receptor beta chains from one sample, sequenced in a study of shared clonotypes between healthy human individuals. Profiled with immunoSEQ multiplex PCR; TCRdb holds only in-frame clones, not every one. The sample yields 2.3 million or so clones, more than 85% seen once. What was sequenced was naive CD4+ T cells from PBMCs. This sample's subset: CD45RA+ positively selected. These receptors were obtained from a man aged 18 to 30 in good health. Some clones in this sample may be carry-over from other donors' samples.

V usage is TRBV28 and J usage is TRBJ2-7; 9 bases match TRBD2. The junction had 9 bases not matched to a gene; V was cut back by 5 bases and J by 4 bases. From germline, CDR1 is MDHEN and CDR2 SYDVKM. This CDR3 spans 15 amino acids. CDR3 DNA: TGTGCCAGCAGTCCCCCGACTAGCGGCAAATACGAGCAGTACTTC. Amino acids: CASSPPTSGKYEQYF. The full variable domain, rest sourced from reference TRBV28 and TRBJ2-7, is DVKVTQSSRYLVKRTGEKVFLECVQDMDHENMFWYRQDPGLGLRLIYFSYDVKMKEKGDIPEGYSVSREKKERFSLILESASTNQTSMYLCASSPPTSGKYEQYFGPGTRLTVT.

The chain combines TRBV29-1 with TRBJ2-7; 15 bases line up with TRBD2. Germline-derived CDR1 and CDR2 are SQVTM and ANQGSEA. There are 15 residues in the CDR3. V shed 7 bases and J 5 bases; nucleotides not matched to a gene: 9. CDR3 sequence (DNA): TGCAGCGGAAGCGGACTAGCGGGAGGGTCCCACGAGCAGTACTTC. It specifies CSGSGLAGGSHEQYF.

Of note for this clone: Different DNA sequences within this sample yield the same CDR3. The rearrangement uses TRBV15 and TRBJ2-3; 12 bases line up with TRBD2. The trim removed 1 base at V and 0 bases at J, leaving 2 bases unmatched. There are 17 residues in the CDR3. The V gene's germline CDR1 is LNHNV and CDR2 YYDKDF (reference sequence). The CDR3: CATSRGGTSGSTDTQYF. The CDR3 region has the DNA TGTGCCACCAGCAGAGGAGGGACTAGCGGGAGCACAGATACGCAGTATTTT.